The clone carrying this T cell receptor beta chain was seen a few times. Its specificity is unknown. The source of the sample is a study of shared clonotypes between healthy human individuals. Findings of the study overall: Naive subsets generally exceeded memory subsets in estimated richness. Researchers sampled only blood; tissue repertoires likely differ.

Generated by immunoSEQ multiplex PCR, the TCRdb table keeps only in-frame clones and is missing some. The sample consists of 600,000 to 750,000 clones, roughly two thirds of them appearing once. This TCR was sampled from a woman in her 30s in good health. What was sequenced was memory CD4+ T cells sorted from blood. This sample's subset: CD45RA-negative fraction.

The CDR3 sequence is CASREGEKLFF. The CDR3 DNA reads as TGCGCCAGCCGGGAGGGTGAAAAACTGTTTTTT. The gene calls are TRBV5-1 and TRBJ1-4; D is ambiguous. Per the germline V gene, CDR1 is SGHRS and CDR2 is YFSETQ. V lost 7 bases and J lost 7, with 8 bases in between. CDR3 length: 11 amino acids.